The 30 T cell receptor beta chains presented below share a single source sample, sequenced in a study of response to subunit inactivated influenza vaccine (dated by TCRdb to the late 2010s). Libraries were prepared through RT-PCR. Sequencing was carried out with an Illumina HiSeq 2500. The public reads were reprocessed in TCRdb via fastp at Q25 and MiXCR, keeping in-frame beta chains. Every entry covers one CDR3 protein and lists the most common genes and DNA from its rows. The table for this sample lists 200,000 to 250,000 distinct CDR3 sequences; 10% to 15% of them were counted only once. Over 6.5% of the sample is in the top ten clones. Sample: non-naive T cells sorted from PBMCs, taken 14 to 15 days before vaccination. The cell subset or site label corresponds to: memory T cell fraction. The receptor source for this set is a man between 50 and 59 years old who received an inactivated influenza vaccine. Donor details come from another sample of the same person, matched by shared clones.

This clonotype was seen only once. This chain connects TRBV28 to TRBJ1-1; D remains unclear. V lost 6 bases, J lost 1 base, and 9 bases lay in between. Germline-derived CDR1 and CDR2 are MDHEN and SYDVKM. The CDR3 has 13 residues. The CDR3 nucleotides are TGTGCCAGCAGGGGCAGCTCGAACACTGAAGCTTTCTTT. Translating it yields CASRGSSNTEAFF.

This chain uses TRBV28 with TRBJ2-7, with D unresolved. Trimming took 5 bases from V and 3 from J, leaving 5 bases between them. CDR1 is MDHEN, CDR2 SYDVKM, per germline. This CDR3 has 11 amino acids. CDR3 nucleotide sequence: TGTGCCAGCAGTGCGGTCTACGAGCAGTACTTC. Translated: CASSAVYEQYF.

V and J are TRBV7-2 and TRBJ1-4; D is undetermined. Looked up from germline, CDR1 is SGHTA and CDR2 is FQGNSA. The germline V and J ends were trimmed by 0 bases and 5 bases, with 10 bases remaining between them. The CDR3 loop spans 15 amino acids. The CDR3 spells CASSLARAENEKLFF. In DNA, the CDR3 is TGTGCCAGCAGCTTAGCGAGGGCGGAGAATGAAAAACTGTTTTTT. Supplemented by reference TRBV7-2 and TRBJ1-4, the full variable domain reads GAGVSQSPSNKVTEKGKDVELRCDPISGHTALYWYRQSLGQGLEFLIYFQGNSAPDKSGLPSDRFSAERTGGSVSTLTIQRTQQEDSAVYLCASSLARAENEKLFFGSGTQLSVL.

This clonotype was observed a few times. The V gene is TRBV20-1, the J gene TRBJ2-7; D perhaps matches TRBD2 (5 bases). Germline CDR1 DFQATT, CDR2 SNEGSKA (reference sequence). Trimming stripped 2 bases from V and 3 bases from J, with 14 bases between. CDR3 size: 14 residues. The CDR3 region is CSARIPRGSYEQYF. CDR3 nucleotides: TGCAGTGCTAGAATCCCCCGGGGAAGCTACGAGCAGTACTTC.

In this sample, this clonotype turned up a few times. The chain is built from TRBV12-3 or TRBV12-4 and TRBJ2-2; 8 positions agree with TRBD1. The CDR3 length is 14 residues. J was trimmed by 4 bases and V by 5 bases; bases with no gene match: 3. The CDR3 bases are TGTGCCAGCAGTCAGGGGGCGGGCACCGGGGAGCTGTTTTTT. Translated: CASSQGAGTGELFF.

This clonotype was seen more than once but under ten times. The rearrangement links TRBV28 to TRBJ2-7; 9 nucleotides align to TRBD1. Germline V lookup: CDR1 MDHEN, CDR2 SYDVKM. With V trimmed by 6 bases and J by 7 bases, 13 bases remained unmatched. This CDR3 has 15 residues. The CDR3 region is CASRARGTGSGEQYF. The CDR3 DNA is TGTGCCAGCAGGGCCCGGGGGACAGGGTCGGGAGAGCAGTACTTC. Combining the CDR3 with reference TRBV28 and TRBJ2-7 gives the whole variable domain DVKVTQSSRYLVKRTGEKVFLECVQDMDHENMFWYRQDPGLGLRLIYFSYDVKMKEKGDIPEGYSVSREKKERFSLILESASTNQTSMYLCASRARGTGSGEQYFGPGTRLTVT.

The chain employs TRBV15 and TRBJ2-1, with 8 nucleotides matching TRBD2. CDR1 is LNHNV and CDR2 is YYDKDF in the germline V gene (reference sequence). The CDR3 is 14 residues long. With 8 bases clipped from V and 4 bases from J, the junction kept 7 bases outside the gene matches. The CDR3 here is CATARGGRYNEQFF. The CDR3 nucleotides read TGTGCCACCGCACGGGGGGGGCGATACAATGAGCAGTTCTTC.

The rearrangement uses TRBV20-1 and TRBJ2-3; unclear D gene. The CDR3 extends over 15 amino acids. The germline V gene has CDR1 DFQATT and CDR2 SNEGSKA (reference sequence). The V end lost 3 bases, the J end lost 2 bases, and 15 bases lay between the germline ends. Here the CDR3 DNA reads TGCAGTGCTAGCCTGTGGCGGTTCCCCACAGATACGCAGTATTTT. It is translated as CSASLWRFPTDTQYF.

This clonotype was picked up a small number of times. The chain employs TRBV6-5 and TRBJ2-7, with D possibly TRBD2 on 6 matching bases. There are 11 residues in the CDR3. Germline V gene data show CDR1 as MNHEY and CDR2 as SVGAGI. Trimming removed 2 bases from V and 9 bases from J, with 8 bases in between. The CDR3, as DNA: TGTGCCAGCAGTTACAGGGGAGGGCAGTACTTC. This gives the protein CASSYRGGQYF.

This clonotype has ten or more counts. V and J are TRBV6-5 and TRBJ2-7; D remains ambiguous. Germline V gives CDR1 MNHEY, CDR2 SVGAGI. Deletions cut 2 bases from V and 3 bases from J, with 11 bases between. The CDR3 loop spans 14 amino acids. CDR3 loop: CASSYSDKYYEQYF. CDR3 DNA: TGTGCCAGCAGTTACAGCGACAAGTACTACGAGCAGTACTTC.

Ten or more counts support this clonotype. This chain uses TRBV7-2 with TRBJ2-7, with D perhaps TRBD1 or TRBD2 (5 bases each). With 5 bases removed from V and 0 bases from J, the gap between germline ends came to 11 bases. Germline CDR1 SGHTA, CDR2 FQGNSA. CDR3 length: 14 amino acids. The CDR3 loop is CASSHLGPSYEQYF. For the CDR3, the DNA is TGTGCCAGCAGCCACTTGGGACCCTCCTACGAGCAGTACTTC.

There are many counts of this clonotype. The rearrangement uses TRBV7-2 and TRBJ1-1, with D possibly being TRBD1 (5 bases). The CDR3 sequence is 15 residues long. Germline V gene lookup returns CDR1 SGHTA and CDR2 FQGNSA. The germline V and J ends were trimmed by 3 bases and 5 bases, with 16 bases remaining between them. The CDR3 protein is CASSLGFGRVTEAFF. The CDR3 DNA reads TGTGCCAGCAGCTTGGGGTTCGGCAGGGTAACTGAAGCTTTCTTT. Together with reference TRBV7-2 and TRBJ1-1, the CDR3 gives the full variable domain: GAGVSQSPSNKVTEKGKDVELRCDPISGHTALYWYRQSLGQGLEFLIYFQGNSAPDKSGLPSDRFSAERTGGSVSTLTIQRTQQEDSAVYLCASSLGFGRVTEAFFGQGTRLTVV.

The CDR3 coding sequence is TGTGCCAGCAGGGGGGTCAGCTCCTACAATGAGCAGTTCTTC. Translated, it gives CASRGVSSYNEQFF. The chain combines TRBV27 with TRBJ2-1; D may be TRBD1 or TRBD2 (5 bases each). CDR3 length: 14 residues. Germline lookup yields CDR1 MNHEY and CDR2 SMNVEV (reference sequence). V lost 6 bases, J lost 0 bases, and 9 bases lay in between.

V usage is TRBV18 and J usage is TRBJ2-5; 9 bases line up with TRBD2. The V gene end was trimmed by 1 base and the J gene end by 2 bases; junction bases not matched to a gene: 2. This CDR3 comprises 15 residues. Looked up from germline, CDR1 is KGHSH and CDR2 is LQKENI. The CDR3 bases are TGTGCCAGCTCACCACGCGGGGGGGATCAAGAGACCCAGTACTTC. Encoded protein: CASSPRGGDQETQYF. The full variable domain, with the rest looked up from reference TRBV18 and TRBJ2-5, is NAGVMQNPRHLVRRRGQEARLRCSPMKGHSHVYWYRQLPEEGLKFMVYLQKENIIDESGMPKERFSAEFPKEGPSILRIQQVVRGDSAAYFCASSPRGGDQETQYFGPGTRLLVL.

The chain uses TRBV7-8 and TRBJ1-5, with D possibly TRBD1 on 6 matching bases. V was trimmed by 1 base and J by 6 bases, leaving 10 bases between them. CDR1 is SGHVS, CDR2 FQNEAQ, per germline. CDR3 length: 14 residues. The CDR3 loop is CASSLVPQGQPQHF. DNA for the CDR3: TGTGCCAGCAGCTTAGTCCCACAGGGTCAGCCCCAGCATTTT. Full variable domain (rest looked up from reference TRBV7-8 and TRBJ1-5): GAGVSQSPRYKVAKRGQDVALRCDPISGHVSLFWYQQALGQGPEFLTYFQNEAQLDKSGLPSDRFFAERPEGSVSTLKIQRTQQEDSAVYLCASSLVPQGQPQHFGDGTRLSIL.

This clonotype occurred a few times. The chain recombines TRBV6-2 or TRBV6-3 with TRBJ2-7; D not resolved. Deletions cut 4 bases from V and 1 base from J, with 11 bases between. The CDR3 is made up of 14 amino acids. From germline, CDR1 is MNHEY and CDR2 SVGEGT. For the CDR3, the DNA is TGTGCCAGCAGTTCCCCCTTACAATCCTACGAGCAGTACTTC. Translation: CASSSPLQSYEQYF.

This clonotype appeared many times. The chain combines TRBV19 with TRBJ1-1; the D is unclear. Trimming shortened V by 9 bases and J by 0 bases, and 14 bases separated the two germline ends. CDR3 length: 14 residues. Looked up from germline, CDR1 is LNHDA and CDR2 is SQIVND (reference sequence). As DNA, the CDR3 is TGTGCCAGCCTCCCAACGGTAATGAACACTGAAGCTTTCTTT. Its protein is CASLPTVMNTEAFF.

The V gene is TRBV12-3 or TRBV12-4, the J gene TRBJ2-7; a weak D match, TRBD1 (6 bases). CDR3 length: 13 residues. The V gene lost 4 bases and the J gene lost 2 bases, with 9 bases spanning the gap. The CDR3 DNA reads as TGTGCCAGCAGTTCTTGGGGGCCCTACGAGCAGTACTTC. Protein sequence: CASSSWGPYEQYF.

This sequence joins TRBV5-5 and TRBJ2-1; 7 bases agree with TRBD2. The germline CDR1 and CDR2 sequences are SGHKS and YYEKEE (reference sequence). V lost 0 bases to trimming and J lost 2 bases; unmatched junction nucleotides: 2. This CDR3 has 15 amino acids. The CDR3 nucleotides read TGTGCCAGCAGCTTGGACGGGAGGCCCTACAATGAGCAGTTCTTC. Protein: CASSLDGRPYNEQFF.

The chain joins TRBV7-9 to TRBJ2-7; D may match TRBD1 or TRBD2 (5 bases each). CDR3 length: 17 residues. The germline gives CDR1 SEHNR, CDR2 FQNEAQ (reference sequence). Trimming took 1 base from V and 0 from J, leaving 16 bases between them. DNA for the CDR3: TGTGCCAGCAGCTTAGGAGGGGCTCTGATAAACTCCTACGAGCAGTACTTC. It yields the protein CASSLGGALINSYEQYF.

In its sample, this clonotype was seen many times. The chain is built from TRBV29-1 and TRBJ2-1, with 10 bases identical to TRBD1. The CDR3 loop spans 14 amino acids. Germline V gene data show CDR1 as SQVTM and CDR2 as ANQGSEA. The V gene end was trimmed by 6 bases and the J gene end by 4 bases; junction bases not matched to a gene: 6. The CDR3 sequence: CSVRGQGLYNEQFF. CDR3 coding DNA: TGCAGCGTGAGGGGACAGGGGCTTTACAATGAGCAGTTCTTC.

The chain links TRBV20-1 to TRBJ2-1; 14 bases are a match to TRBD2. Looked up from germline, CDR1 is DFQATT and CDR2 is SNEGSKA (reference sequence). After removal of 6 bases from V and 3 bases from J, the junction contained 7 bases not matched to a gene. The CDR3 has 16 amino acids. DNA of the CDR3: TGCAGTGCCCGGACTAGCGGGGGGCGAAACTACAATGAGCAGTTCTTC. Its translation is CSARTSGGRNYNEQFF.

This clonotype was seen ten or more times. This sequence joins TRBV15 and TRBJ2-3; 13 bases align to TRBD2. V lost 2 bases, J lost 5 bases, and 7 bases stayed unmatched. Germline V gives CDR1 LNHNV, CDR2 YYDKDF (reference sequence). The CDR3 spans 17 residues. The CDR3 spells CATSRPRTSGSLDTQYF. The CDR3 nucleotides are TGTGCCACCAGCAGACCACGGACTAGCGGGAGCTTAGATACGCAGTATTTT. Full variable domain (missing parts from reference TRBV15 and TRBJ2-3): DAMVIQNPRYQVTQFGKPVTLSCSQTLNHNVMYWYQQKSSQAPKLLFHYYDKDFNNEADTPDNFQSRRPNTSFCFLDIRSPGLGDTAMYLCATSRPRTSGSLDTQYFGPGTRLTVL.

The chain carries TRBV29-1 and TRBJ2-7; TRBD2 matches at 10 bases. Germline V gene data show CDR1 as SQVTM and CDR2 as ANQGSEA. The V segment lost 4 bases and the J segment 2 bases; nucleotides outside the gene matches: 8. This CDR3 spans 15 amino acids. CDR3 amino acids: CSVGRKSGRAYEQYF. CDR3 coding DNA: TGCAGCGTTGGCAGGAAGAGCGGGAGGGCCTACGAGCAGTACTTC.

This clonotype has only a few counts. This rearrangement joins TRBV7-2 to TRBJ2-6, with no clear D. This CDR3 region has 15 residues. V lost 2 bases and J lost 0, with 5 bases in between. Germline V CDR1 and CDR2: SGHTA, FQGNSA. This chain's CDR3 is CASSLLRSGANVLTF. In DNA, the CDR3 is TGTGCCAGCAGCTTACTGCGCTCTGGGGCCAACGTCCTGACTTTC.

At least ten counts were recorded for this clonotype. CDR3 loop: CASSLLGASGSQETQYF. In DNA, the CDR3 is TGTGCCAGCAGTTTATTAGGAGCTAGCGGGAGCCAAGAGACCCAGTACTTC. The V call is TRBV27, the J call TRBJ2-5; 10 positions agree with TRBD2. V lost 1 base and J lost 1; bases outside the gene matches: 6. Per the germline V gene, CDR1 is MNHEY and CDR2 is SMNVEV (reference sequence). This CDR3 has 17 amino acids.

The chain carries TRBV28 and TRBJ1-5; D is perhaps TRBD1 (5 bases). The CDR3 consists of 13 residues. Trimming took off 6 bases at V and 8 bases at J, with 14 bases between the two ends. Germline V gives CDR1 MDHEN, CDR2 SYDVKM. The DNA of the CDR3 is TGTGCCAGCAGCCGCGACGGGGGGGAGCCCCAGCATTTT. Residues: CASSRDGGEPQHF.

The rearrangement joins TRBV5-1 to TRBJ2-3; TRBD2 might be the D (6 bases). Deletions cut 4 bases from V and 0 bases from J, with 12 bases between. The CDR3 runs to 15 residues. CDR1 and CDR2 from the germline V gene are SGHRS and YFSETQ. The CDR3 loop is CASSMTSSSTDTQYF. In nucleotides, the CDR3 is TGCGCCAGCAGCATGACTAGTTCGAGCACAGATACGCAGTATTTT.

This clonotype occurred a few times. The rearrangement uses TRBV7-2 and TRBJ2-1; 12 bases align to TRBD2. Losses at the gene ends were 6 bases for V and 8 bases for J; bases not matched to a gene: 5. The CDR3 has 14 amino acids. The germline gives CDR1 SGHTA, CDR2 FQGNSA. CDR3 bases: TGTGCCAGCAGACAACTAGCGGGGGGCGATGAGCAGTTCTTC. Encoded protein: CASRQLAGGDEQFF. Supplemented by reference TRBV7-2 and TRBJ2-1, the full variable domain reads GAGVSQSPSNKVTEKGKDVELRCDPISGHTALYWYRQSLGQGLEFLIYFQGNSAPDKSGLPSDRFSAERTGGSVSTLTIQRTQQEDSAVYLCASRQLAGGDEQFFGPGTRLTVL.

The chain is built from TRBV14 and TRBJ1-2, with TRBD1 identical over 10 bases. Looked up from germline, CDR1 is SGHDN and CDR2 is FVKESK. This CDR3 contains 14 residues. Trimming removed 4 bases from V and 9 bases from J; junction bases left unmatched: 8. The CDR3 loop is CASSRQGTGVSYTF. Here the CDR3 DNA reads TGTGCCAGCAGCCGACAAGGGACAGGGGTTAGCTACACCTTC.